The clone carrying this T cell receptor (beta chain) was observed many times. Its antigen is not known. TCRdb re-analysed the reads in MiXCR, keeping a single row per CDR3 protein. This sample has about 260,000 distinct CDR3 sequences; 12% to 15% occur once, and the top ten carry about 10%. Trimming removed 0 bases at V and 16 bases at J, with 12 bases between. The CDR3 contains 12 residues. The germline gives CDR1 SGHTA, CDR2 FQGNSA. The data originate from a study of T cell repertoires in cytomegalovirus infection. Background on the study: Indications came from public TCR beta signatures; they pointed to CMV infection and to a matching HLA type.

General study results and limits: Cumulative frequency of public TCR beta families picked out carriers of CMV plus the relevant HLA.

The chain employs TRBV7-2 and TRBJ1-4; D possibly corresponds to TRBD1 (5 bases). The material sequenced was PBMCs. The TCR was taken from a human donor in good health (CMV status not recorded). Some clones in this sample may be carry-over from other donors' samples. CDR3 in DNA: TGTGCCAGCAGCTTAGCCGGGGGGGAGCGGTTTTTT. Amino acid sequence: CASSLAGGERFF.